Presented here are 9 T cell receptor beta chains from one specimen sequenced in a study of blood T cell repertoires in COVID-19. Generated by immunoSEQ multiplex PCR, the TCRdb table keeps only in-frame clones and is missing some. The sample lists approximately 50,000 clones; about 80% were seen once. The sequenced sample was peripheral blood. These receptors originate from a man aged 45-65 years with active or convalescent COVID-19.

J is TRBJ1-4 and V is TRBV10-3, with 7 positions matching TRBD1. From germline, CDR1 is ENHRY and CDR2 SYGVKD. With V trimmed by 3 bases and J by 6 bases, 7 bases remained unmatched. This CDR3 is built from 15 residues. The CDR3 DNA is TGTGCCATCAGTGACTCGACAGGGACCTATGAAAAACTGTTTTTT. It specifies CAISDSTGTYEKLFF.

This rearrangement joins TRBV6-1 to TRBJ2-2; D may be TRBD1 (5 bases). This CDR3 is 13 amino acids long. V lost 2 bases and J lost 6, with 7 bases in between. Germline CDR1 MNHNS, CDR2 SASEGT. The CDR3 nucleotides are TGTGCCAGCAGTGAAAGGGGTGCCGGGGAGCTGTTTTTT. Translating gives CASSERGAGELFF.

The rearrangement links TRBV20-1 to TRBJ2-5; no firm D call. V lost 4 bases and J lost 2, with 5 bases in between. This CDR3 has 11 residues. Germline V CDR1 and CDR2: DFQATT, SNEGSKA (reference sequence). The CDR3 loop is CSATRQETQYF. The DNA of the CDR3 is TGCAGTGCTACCAGACAAGAGACCCAGTACTTC.

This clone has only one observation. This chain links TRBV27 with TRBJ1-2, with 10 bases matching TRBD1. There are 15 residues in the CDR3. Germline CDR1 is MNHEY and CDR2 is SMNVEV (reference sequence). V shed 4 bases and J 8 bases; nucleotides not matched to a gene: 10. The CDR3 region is CASSYRTGGPEGYTF. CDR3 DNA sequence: TGTGCCAGCAGTTACCGGACAGGGGGGCCGGAAGGCTACACCTTC.

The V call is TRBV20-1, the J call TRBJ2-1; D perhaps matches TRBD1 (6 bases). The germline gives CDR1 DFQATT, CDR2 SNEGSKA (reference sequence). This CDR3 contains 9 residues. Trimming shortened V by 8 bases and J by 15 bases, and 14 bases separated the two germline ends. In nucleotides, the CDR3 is TGCAGTCCGAGGGGGAGTCCGTTCTTC. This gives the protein CSPRGSPFF.

CDR3 protein: CASSTSFGVPGNTIYF. CDR3 nucleotide sequence: TGTGCCAGCAGTACCTCCTTCGGGGTCCCTGGAAACACCATATATTTT. The chain recombines TRBV7-8 with TRBJ1-3, with D unresolved. Per the germline V gene, CDR1 is SGHVS and CDR2 is FQNEAQ. This CDR3 is built from 16 residues. The germline V and J ends were trimmed by 6 bases and 2 bases, with 17 bases remaining between them. Full variable domain (rest looked up from reference TRBV7-8 and TRBJ1-3): GAGVSQSPRYKVAKRGQDVALRCDPISGHVSLFWYQQALGQGPEFLTYFQNEAQLDKSGLPSDRFFAERPEGSVSTLKIQRTQQEDSAVYLCASSTSFGVPGNTIYFGEGSWLTVV.

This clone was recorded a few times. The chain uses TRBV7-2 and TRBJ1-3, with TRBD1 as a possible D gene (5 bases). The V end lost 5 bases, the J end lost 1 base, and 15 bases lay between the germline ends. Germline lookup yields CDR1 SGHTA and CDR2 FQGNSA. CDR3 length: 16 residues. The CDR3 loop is CASSQLGGISGNTIYF. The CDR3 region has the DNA TGTGCCAGCAGCCAGCTCGGGGGTATATCTGGAAACACCATATATTTT. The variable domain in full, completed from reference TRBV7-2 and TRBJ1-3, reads GAGVSQSPSNKVTEKGKDVELRCDPISGHTALYWYRQSLGQGLEFLIYFQGNSAPDKSGLPSDRFSAERTGGSVSTLTIQRTQQEDSAVYLCASSQLGGISGNTIYFGEGSWLTVV.

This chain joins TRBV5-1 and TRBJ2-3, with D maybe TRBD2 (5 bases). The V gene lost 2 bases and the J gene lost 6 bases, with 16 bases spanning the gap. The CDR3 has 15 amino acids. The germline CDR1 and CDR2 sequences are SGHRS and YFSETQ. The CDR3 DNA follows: TGCGCCAGCAGCTTCGCGGGTTACACCGGGGATACGCAGTATTTT. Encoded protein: CASSFAGYTGDTQYF.

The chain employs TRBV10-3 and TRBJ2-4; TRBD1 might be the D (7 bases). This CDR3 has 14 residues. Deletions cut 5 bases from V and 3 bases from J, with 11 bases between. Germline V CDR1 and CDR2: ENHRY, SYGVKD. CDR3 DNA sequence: TGTGCCATCAGTTCTCAGGGGGGCAAAAACATTCAGTACTTC. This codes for CAISSQGGKNIQYF.